Given below is one TCR beta chain in context. The antigen is undetermined. The CDR3 sequence is 15 residues long. The V end lost 6 bases, the J end lost 4 bases, and 16 bases lay between the germline ends. Germline V gene lookup returns CDR1 MNHEY and CDR2 SVGAGI. The sample comes from a study of immune evolution from preneoplasia to lung adenocarcinoma. Between the mid-2010s and the late 2010s, patients underwent resection in Japan or China. Histologic diagnosis was independently verified by two lung pathologists. Profiled with immunoSEQ multiplex PCR; TCRdb holds only in-frame clones, not every one. The sample records about 11,000 clones, 76% being singletons. Study-wide points: Normal lung had highest clonality; later lesions appeared denser, more diverse. Normal lung had the highest top T cell clone frequencies.

Material for sequencing was FFPE normal lung tissue adjacent to the tumor. This chain links TRBV6-5 with TRBJ2-1; a possible D gene is TRBD2 (5 bases). This TCR was sampled from a person in their sixties with lung adenocarcinoma. Some clones in this sample may be carry-over from other donors' samples. The CDR3 nucleotides are TGTGCCAGCAGACGCAGCGGTCCCGCTTACAATGAGCAGTTCTTC. It specifies CASRRSGPAYNEQFF.